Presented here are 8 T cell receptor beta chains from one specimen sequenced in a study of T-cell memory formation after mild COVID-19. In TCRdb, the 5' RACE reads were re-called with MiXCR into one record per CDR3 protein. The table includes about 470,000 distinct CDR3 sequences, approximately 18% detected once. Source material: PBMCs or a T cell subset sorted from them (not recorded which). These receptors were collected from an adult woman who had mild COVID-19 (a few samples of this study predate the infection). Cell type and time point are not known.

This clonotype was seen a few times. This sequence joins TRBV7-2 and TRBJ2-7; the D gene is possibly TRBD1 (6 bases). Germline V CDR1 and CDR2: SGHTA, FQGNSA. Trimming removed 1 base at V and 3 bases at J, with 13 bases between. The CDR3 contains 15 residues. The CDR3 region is CASSLGPQQGYEQYF. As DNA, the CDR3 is TGTGCCAGCAGCTTAGGGCCCCAACAGGGCTACGAGCAGTACTTC.

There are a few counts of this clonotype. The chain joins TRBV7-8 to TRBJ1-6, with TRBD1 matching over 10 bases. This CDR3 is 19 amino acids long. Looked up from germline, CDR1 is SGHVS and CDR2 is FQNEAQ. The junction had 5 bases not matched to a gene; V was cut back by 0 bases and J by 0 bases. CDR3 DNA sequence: TGTGCCAGCAGCTTAGCGGGGGGACAGGGGAGCTCCTATAATTCACCCCTCCACTTT. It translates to CASSLAGGQGSSYNSPLHF.

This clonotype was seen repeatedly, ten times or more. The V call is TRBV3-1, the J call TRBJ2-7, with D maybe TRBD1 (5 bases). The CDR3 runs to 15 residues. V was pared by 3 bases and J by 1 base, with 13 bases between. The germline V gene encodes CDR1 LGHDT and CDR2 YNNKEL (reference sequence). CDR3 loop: CASSHPQGRSYEQYF. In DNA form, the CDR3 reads TGTGCCAGCAGCCACCCCCAGGGTAGGTCCTACGAGCAGTACTTC.

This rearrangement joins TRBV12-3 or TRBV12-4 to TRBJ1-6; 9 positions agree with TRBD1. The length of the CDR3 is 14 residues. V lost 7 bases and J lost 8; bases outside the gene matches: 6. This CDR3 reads CASTGTGLDSPLHF. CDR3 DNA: TGTGCCAGCACCGGGACAGGGTTAGATTCACCCCTCCACTTT.

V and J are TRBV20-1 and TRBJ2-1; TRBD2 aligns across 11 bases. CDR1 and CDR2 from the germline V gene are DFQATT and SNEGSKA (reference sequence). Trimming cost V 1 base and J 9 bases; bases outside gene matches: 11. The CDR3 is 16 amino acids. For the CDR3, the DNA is TGCAGTGCTAGAGCCGACGGACTAGCGGGCAGGTCTGAGCAGTTCTTC. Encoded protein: CSARADGLAGRSEQFF.

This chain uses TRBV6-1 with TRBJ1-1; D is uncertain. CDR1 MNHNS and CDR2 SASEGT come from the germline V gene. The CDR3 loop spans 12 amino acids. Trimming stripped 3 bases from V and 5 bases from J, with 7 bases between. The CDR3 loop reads CASSDPFTEAFF. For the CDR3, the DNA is TGTGCCAGCAGTGACCCTTTTACTGAAGCTTTCTTT.

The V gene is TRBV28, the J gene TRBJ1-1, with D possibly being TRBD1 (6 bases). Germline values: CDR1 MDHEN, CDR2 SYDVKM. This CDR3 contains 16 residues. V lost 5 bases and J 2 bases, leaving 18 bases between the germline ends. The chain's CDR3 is CASSLPPYGGNTEAFF. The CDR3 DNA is TGTGCCAGCAGTCTACCCCCGTACGGGGGCAACACTGAAGCTTTCTTT.

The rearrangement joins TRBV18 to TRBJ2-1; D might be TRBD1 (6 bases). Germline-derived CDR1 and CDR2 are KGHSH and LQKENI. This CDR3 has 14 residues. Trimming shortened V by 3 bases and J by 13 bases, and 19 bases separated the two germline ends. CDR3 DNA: TGTGCCAGCTCACCCAACATTTCGACAGGACGTCAGTTCTTC. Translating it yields CASSPNISTGRQFF.